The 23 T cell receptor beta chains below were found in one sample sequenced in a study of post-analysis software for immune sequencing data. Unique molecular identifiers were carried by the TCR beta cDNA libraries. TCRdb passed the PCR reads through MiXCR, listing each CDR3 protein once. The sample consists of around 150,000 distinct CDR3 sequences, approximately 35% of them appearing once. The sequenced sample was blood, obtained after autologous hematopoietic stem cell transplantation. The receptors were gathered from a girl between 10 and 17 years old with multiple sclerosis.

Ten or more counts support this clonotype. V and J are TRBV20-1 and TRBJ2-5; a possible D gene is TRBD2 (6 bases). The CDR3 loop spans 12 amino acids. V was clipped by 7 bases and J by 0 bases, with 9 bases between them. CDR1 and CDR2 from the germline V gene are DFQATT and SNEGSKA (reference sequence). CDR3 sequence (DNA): TGCAGTGGTAGCGGAAACCAAGAGACCCAGTACTTC. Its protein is CSGSGNQETQYF.

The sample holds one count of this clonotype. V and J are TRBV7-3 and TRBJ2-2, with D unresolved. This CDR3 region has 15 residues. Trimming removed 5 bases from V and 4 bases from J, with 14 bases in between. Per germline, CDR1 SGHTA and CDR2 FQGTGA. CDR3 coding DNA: TGTGCCAGCAGCCCAGTAGGATTTGGCACCGGGGAGCTGTTTTTT. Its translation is CASSPVGFGTGELFF.

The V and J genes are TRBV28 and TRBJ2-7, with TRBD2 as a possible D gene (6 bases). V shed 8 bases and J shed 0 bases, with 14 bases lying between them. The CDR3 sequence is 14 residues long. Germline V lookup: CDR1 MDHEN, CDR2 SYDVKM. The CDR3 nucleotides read TGTGCCAGCGCGGACAACGGGAGCTCCTACGAGCAGTACTTC. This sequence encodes CASADNGSSYEQYF.

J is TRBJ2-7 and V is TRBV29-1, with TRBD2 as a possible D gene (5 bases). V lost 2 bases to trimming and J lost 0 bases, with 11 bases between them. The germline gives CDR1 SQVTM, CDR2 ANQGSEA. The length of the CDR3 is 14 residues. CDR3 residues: CSVETGRSSYEQYF. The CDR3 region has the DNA TGCAGCGTTGAAACGGGAAGGAGCTCCTACGAGCAGTACTTC.

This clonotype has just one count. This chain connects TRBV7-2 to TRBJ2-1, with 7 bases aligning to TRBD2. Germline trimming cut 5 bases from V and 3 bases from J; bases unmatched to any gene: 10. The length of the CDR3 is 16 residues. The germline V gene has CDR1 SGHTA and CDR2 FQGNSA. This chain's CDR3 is CASSPGRGGFYNEQFF. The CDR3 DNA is TGTGCCAGCAGCCCAGGGAGGGGCGGCTTCTACAATGAGCAGTTCTTC.

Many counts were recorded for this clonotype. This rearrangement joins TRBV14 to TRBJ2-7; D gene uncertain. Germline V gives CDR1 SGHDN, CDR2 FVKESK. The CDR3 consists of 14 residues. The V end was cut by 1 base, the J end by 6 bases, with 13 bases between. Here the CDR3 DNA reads TGTGCCAGCAGCCAAGCCGCCGAACGGTCCGAGCAGTACTTC. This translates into CASSQAAERSEQYF.

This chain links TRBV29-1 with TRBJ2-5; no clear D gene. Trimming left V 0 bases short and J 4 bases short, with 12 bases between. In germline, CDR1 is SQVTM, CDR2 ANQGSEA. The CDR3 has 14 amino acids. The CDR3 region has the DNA TGCAGCGTTGAAGATCGGAAGGGCCTAGAGACCCAGTACTTC. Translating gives CSVEDRKGLETQYF.

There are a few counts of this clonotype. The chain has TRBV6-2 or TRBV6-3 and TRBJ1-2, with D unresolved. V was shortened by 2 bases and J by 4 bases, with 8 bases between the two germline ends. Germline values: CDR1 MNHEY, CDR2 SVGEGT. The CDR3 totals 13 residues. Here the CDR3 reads CASSYRRFYGYTF. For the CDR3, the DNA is TGTGCCAGCAGTTACCGCCGGTTCTATGGCTACACCTTC.

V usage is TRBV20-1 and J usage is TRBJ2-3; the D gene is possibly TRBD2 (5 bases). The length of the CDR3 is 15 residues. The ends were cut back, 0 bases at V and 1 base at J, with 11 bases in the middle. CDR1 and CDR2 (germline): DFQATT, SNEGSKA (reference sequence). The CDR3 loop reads CSARDRAEGTDTQYF. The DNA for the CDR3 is TGCAGTGCTAGAGATCGGGCGGAGGGCACAGATACGCAGTATTTT.

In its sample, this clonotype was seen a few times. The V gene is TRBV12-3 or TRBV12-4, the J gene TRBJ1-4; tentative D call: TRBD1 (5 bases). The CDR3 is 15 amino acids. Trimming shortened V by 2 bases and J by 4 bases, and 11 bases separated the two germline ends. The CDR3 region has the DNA TGTGCCAGCAGTTTAAGAGGGGCCGGTAATGAAAAACTGTTTTTT. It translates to CASSLRGAGNEKLFF.

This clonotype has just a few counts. The DNA of the CDR3 is TGTGCCAGCAGTTCGGGTTTCTCTGGGGCCAACGTCCTGACTTTC. Protein sequence: CASSSGFSGANVLTF. J is TRBJ2-6 and V is TRBV12-3 or TRBV12-4; D not resolved. Deletions cut 4 bases from V and 0 bases from J, with 7 bases between. There are 15 residues in the CDR3.

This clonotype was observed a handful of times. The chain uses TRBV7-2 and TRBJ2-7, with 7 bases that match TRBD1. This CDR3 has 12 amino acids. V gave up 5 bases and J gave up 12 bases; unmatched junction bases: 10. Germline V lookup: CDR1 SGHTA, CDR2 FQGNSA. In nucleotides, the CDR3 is TGTGCCAGCAGCCCCCGGACGACAGGGACGTACTTC. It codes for CASSPRTTGTYF.

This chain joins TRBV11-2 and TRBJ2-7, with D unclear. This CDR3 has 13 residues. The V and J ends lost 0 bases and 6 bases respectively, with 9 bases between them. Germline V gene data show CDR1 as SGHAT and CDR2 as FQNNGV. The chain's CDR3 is CASSLDHGAEQYF. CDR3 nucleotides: TGTGCCAGCAGCTTAGATCATGGCGCCGAGCAGTACTTC.

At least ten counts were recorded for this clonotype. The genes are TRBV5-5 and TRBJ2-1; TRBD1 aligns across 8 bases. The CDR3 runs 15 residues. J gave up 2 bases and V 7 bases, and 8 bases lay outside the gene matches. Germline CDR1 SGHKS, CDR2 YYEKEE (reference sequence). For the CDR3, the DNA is TGTGCCAGCGTAACAGAGACAGGGGCCTACAATGAGCAGTTCTTC. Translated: CASVTETGAYNEQFF.

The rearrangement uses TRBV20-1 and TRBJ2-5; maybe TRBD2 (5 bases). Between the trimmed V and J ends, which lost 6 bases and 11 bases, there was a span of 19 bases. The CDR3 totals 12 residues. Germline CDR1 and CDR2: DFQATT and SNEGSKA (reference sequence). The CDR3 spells CSALDWNNEQYF. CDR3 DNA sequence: TGCAGTGCGCTGGACTGGAACAATGAGCAGTACTTC.

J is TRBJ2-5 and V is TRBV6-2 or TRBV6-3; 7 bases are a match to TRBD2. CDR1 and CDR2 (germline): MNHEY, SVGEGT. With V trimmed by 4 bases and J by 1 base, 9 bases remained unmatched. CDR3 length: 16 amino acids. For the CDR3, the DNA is TGTGCCAGCAGTTGGAGTAGTAGCGGGCCCCAAGAGACCCAGTACTTC. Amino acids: CASSWSSSGPQETQYF.

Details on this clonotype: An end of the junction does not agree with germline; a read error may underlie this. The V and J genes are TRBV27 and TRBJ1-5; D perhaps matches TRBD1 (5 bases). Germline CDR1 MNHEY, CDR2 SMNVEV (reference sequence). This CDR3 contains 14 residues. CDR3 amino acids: CANSFGGGNQPQHF. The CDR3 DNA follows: TGTGCCAACAGTTTCGGAGGGGGCAATCAGCCCCAGCATTTT.

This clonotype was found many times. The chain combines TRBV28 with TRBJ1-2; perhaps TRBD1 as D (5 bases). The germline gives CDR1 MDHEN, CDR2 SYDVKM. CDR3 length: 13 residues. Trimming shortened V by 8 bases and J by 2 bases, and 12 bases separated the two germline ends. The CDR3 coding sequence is TGTGCCAGCGCAAGGGGATCGAACTATGGCTACACCTTC. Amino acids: CASARGSNYGYTF.

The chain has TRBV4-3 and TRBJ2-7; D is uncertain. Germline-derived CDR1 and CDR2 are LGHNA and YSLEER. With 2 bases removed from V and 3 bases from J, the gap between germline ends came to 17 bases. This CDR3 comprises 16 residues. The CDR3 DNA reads TGCGCCAGCAGCCAATTAGATAGAATTTGGAACTACGAGCAGTACTTC. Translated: CASSQLDRIWNYEQYF.

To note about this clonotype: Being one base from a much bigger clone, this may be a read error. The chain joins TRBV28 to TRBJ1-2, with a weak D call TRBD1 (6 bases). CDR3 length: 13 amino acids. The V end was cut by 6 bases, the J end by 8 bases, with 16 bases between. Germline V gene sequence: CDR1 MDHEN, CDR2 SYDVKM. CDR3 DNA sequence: TGTGCCAGCAGCCAGTCCAGGGGAAGCGGCTACACCTTC. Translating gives CASSQSRGSGYTF.

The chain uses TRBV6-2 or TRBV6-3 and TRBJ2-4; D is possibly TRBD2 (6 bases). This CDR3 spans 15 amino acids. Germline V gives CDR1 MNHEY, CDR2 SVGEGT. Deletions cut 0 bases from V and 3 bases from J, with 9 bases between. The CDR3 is CASSYSAGFKNIQYF. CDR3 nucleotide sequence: TGTGCCAGCAGTTACTCGGCGGGGTTCAAAAACATTCAGTACTTC.

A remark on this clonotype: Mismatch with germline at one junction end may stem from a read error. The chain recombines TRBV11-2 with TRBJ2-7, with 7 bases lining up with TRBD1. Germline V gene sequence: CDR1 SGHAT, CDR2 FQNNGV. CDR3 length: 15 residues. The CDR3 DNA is TGTGCCAGCAGCCTAGACCCGGGACAGAGCTACGAGCAGTACTTC. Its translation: CASSLDPGQSYEQYF.

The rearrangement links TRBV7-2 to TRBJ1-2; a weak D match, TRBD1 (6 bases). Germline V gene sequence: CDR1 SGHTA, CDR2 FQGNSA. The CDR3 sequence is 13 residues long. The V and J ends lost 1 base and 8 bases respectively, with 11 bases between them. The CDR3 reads CASSLVRTDGYTF. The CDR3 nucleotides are TGTGCCAGCAGCTTAGTTAGGACAGACGGCTACACCTTC.